This T cell receptor beta chain was retrieved from a study of CD8+ T cells in alopecia areata. CDR1 and CDR2 from the germline V gene are GTSNPN and SVGIG (reference sequence). V lost 2 bases to trimming and J lost 7 bases; unmatched junction nucleotides: 8. The CDR3 is made up of 14 amino acids. Following RNA extraction, reverse transcription yielded cDNA that acted as the sequencing template. The protocol was immunoSEQ multiplex PCR, while the TCRdb copy is restricted to in-frame clones and leaves out a portion. The sample includes 110,000 or so clones, 30% to 40% of them seen just once. As regards this clone: As yet, its antigen is unknown.

Sorting from PBMCs produced CD4+ and CD8+ T cells. Points from the study as a whole: Researchers reported that TCR sharing among patients proved less clear than in mice, possibly HLA-linked.

Sequencing was done on a sample of CD4+ T cells sorted from blood. The source is a human donor with alopecia areata. The chain has TRBV30 and TRBJ2-1, with 7 bases identical to TRBD2. The CDR3 here is CAWSQLGGLNEQFF. The CDR3 DNA follows: TGTGCCTGGAGTCAACTCGGGGGACTAAATGAGCAGTTCTTC.